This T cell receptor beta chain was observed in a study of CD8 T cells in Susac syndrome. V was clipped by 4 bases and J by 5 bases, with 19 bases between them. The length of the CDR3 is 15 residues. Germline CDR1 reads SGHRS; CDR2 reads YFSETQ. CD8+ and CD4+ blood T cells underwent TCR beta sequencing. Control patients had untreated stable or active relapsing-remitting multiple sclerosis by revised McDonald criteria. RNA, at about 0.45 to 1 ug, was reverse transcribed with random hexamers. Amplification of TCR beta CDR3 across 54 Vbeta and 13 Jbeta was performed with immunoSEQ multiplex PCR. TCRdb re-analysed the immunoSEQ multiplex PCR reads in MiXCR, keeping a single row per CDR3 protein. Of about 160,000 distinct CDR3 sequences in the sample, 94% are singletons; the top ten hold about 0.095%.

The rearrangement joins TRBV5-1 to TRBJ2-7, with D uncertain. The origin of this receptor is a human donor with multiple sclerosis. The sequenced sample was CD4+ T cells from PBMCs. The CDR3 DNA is TGCGCCAGCAGCGTCACATACCTCCTAGGAAACGAGCAGTACTTC. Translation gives CASSVTYLLGNEQYF.